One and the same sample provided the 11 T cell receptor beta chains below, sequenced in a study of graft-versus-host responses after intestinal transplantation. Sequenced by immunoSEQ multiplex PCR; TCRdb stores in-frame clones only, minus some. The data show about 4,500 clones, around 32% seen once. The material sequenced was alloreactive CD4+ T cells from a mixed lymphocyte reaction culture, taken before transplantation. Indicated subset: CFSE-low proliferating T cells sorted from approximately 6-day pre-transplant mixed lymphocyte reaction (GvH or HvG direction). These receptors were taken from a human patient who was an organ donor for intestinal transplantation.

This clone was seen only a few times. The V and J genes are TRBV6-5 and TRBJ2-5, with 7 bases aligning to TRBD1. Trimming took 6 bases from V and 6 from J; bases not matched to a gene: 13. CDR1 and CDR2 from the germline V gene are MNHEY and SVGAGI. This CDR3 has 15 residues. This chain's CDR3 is CASRKPAQGEKTQYF. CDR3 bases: TGTGCCAGCAGAAAACCCGCGCAGGGGGAAAAGACCCAGTACTTC.

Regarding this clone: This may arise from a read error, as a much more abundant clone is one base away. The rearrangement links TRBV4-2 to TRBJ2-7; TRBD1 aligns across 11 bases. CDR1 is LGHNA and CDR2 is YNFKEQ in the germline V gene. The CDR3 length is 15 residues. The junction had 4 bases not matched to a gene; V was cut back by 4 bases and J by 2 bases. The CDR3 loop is CASSRPGQGAYEQYF. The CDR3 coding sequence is TGTGCCAGCAGCCGACCGGGACAGGGGGCCTACGAGCAGTACTTC.

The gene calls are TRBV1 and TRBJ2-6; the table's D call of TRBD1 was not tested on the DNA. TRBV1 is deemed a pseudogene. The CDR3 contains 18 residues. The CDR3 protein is CTSSVDRCAQSRANVLTF. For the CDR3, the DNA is TGCACCAGCAGTGTTGATCGTTGTGCACAAAGTCGGGCCAACGTCCTGACTTTC.

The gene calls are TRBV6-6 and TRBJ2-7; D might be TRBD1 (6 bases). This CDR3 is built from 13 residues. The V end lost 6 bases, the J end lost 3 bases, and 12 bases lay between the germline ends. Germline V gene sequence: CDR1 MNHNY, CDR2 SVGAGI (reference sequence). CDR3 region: CASSQQQGYEQYF. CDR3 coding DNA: TGTGCCAGCAGCCAACAACAGGGCTACGAGCAGTACTTC.

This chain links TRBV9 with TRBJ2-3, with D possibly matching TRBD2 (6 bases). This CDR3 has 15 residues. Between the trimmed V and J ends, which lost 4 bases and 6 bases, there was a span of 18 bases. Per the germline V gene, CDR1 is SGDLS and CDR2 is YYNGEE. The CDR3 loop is CASSLNPGVQDTQYF. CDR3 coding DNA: TGTGCCAGCAGCCTAAACCCGGGGGTGCAGGATACGCAGTATTTT.

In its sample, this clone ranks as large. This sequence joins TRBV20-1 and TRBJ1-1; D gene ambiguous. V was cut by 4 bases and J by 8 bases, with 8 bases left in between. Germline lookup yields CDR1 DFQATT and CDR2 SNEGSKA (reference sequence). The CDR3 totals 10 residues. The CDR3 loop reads CSANDLEAFF. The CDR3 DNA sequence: TGCAGTGCTAACGACTTGGAAGCTTTCTTT.

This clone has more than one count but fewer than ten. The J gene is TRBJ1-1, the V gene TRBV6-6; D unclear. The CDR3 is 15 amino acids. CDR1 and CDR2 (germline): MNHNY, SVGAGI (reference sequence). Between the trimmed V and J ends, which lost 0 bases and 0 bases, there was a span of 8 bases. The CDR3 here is CASSYSWAVNTEAFF. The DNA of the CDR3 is TGTGCCAGCAGTTACTCATGGGCGGTGAACACTGAAGCTTTCTTT.

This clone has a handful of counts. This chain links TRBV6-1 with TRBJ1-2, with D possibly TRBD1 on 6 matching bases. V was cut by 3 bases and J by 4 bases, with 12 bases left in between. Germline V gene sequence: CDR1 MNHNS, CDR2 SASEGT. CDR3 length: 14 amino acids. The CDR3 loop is CASSEDRLPYGYTF. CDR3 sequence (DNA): TGTGCCAGCAGTGAGGACAGACTCCCCTATGGCTACACCTTC.

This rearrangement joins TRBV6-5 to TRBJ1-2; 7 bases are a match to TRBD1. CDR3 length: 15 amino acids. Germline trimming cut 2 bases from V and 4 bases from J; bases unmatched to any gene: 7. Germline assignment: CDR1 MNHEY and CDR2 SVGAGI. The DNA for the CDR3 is TGTGCCAGCAGTTACACCCGGGACAGTATCTATGGCTACACCTTC. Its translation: CASSYTRDSIYGYTF.

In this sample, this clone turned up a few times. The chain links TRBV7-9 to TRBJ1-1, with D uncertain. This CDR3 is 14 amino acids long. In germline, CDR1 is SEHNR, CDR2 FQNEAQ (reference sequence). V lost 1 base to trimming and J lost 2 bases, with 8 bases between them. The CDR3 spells CASSLVAENTEAFF. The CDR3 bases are TGTGCCAGCAGCTTAGTCGCGGAAAACACTGAAGCTTTCTTT.

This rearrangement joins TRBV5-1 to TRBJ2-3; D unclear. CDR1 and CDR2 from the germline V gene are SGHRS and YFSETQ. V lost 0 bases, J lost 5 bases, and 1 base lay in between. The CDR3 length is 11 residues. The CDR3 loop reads CASSLGDTQYF. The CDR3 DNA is TGCGCCAGCAGCTTGGGAGATACGCAGTATTTT.